Listed below are T cell receptor beta chains from one sample, sequenced in a study of OX40 agonist ivuxolimab in advanced cancers. TCRdb's table, derived via immunoSEQ multiplex PCR, lists solely in-frame clones and lacks some. The sample lists about 84,000 clones, roughly 94% occurring once. The sequencing here drew on CD4+ or CD8+ T cells sorted from blood, taken in a trial of the OX40 agonist ivuxolimab. The receptors derive from an adult with an advanced solid tumor such as melanoma, head and neck, liver or kidney cancer. Both conserved end residues are part of each CDR3. The order of the fields is V gene, J gene, D gene, CDR3 protein, CDR3 DNA. The D gene is left open where the match is weak.

TRBV29-1,TRBJ2-3,.,CSVEDREIDTQYF,TGCAGCGTTGAAGACAGGGAGATAGATACGCAGTATTTT
TRBV27,TRBJ2-7,.,CASSYRESYEQYF,TGTGCCAGCAGCTACAGGGAATCCTACGAGCAGTACTTC
TRBV7-6,TRBJ2-3,.,CASSSDMSTDTQYF,TGTGCCAGCAGTTCTGACATGAGCACAGATACGCAGTATTTT
TRBV15,TRBJ2-7,.,CATSRERTRGSYEQYF,TGTGCCACCAGCAGAGAGAGGACCCGGGGTTCGTACGAGCAGTACTTC
TRBV9,TRBJ1-3,.,CASSVVGGSGNTIYF,TGTGCCAGCAGCGTAGTGGGAGGCTCTGGAAACACCATATATTTT
TRBV6-6,TRBJ1-1,.,CASSYGMNTEAFF,TGTGCCAGCAGTTATGGGATGAACACTGAAGCTTTCTTT
TRBV2,TRBJ2-4,TRBD2,CASKEREDEQAKNIQYF,TGTGCCAGCAAAGAGCGGGAGGACGAACAAGCCAAAAACATTCAGTACTTC
TRBV19,TRBJ1-2,.,CASTPGDYGYTF,TGTGCCAGCACCCCGGGCGACTATGGCTACACCTTC
TRBV19,TRBJ2-3,TRBD2,CASSALGLDRTDTQYF,TGTGCCAGTAGTGCCTTGGGACTAGACAGGACAGATACGCAGTATTTT
TRBV27,TRBJ2-7,TRBD2,CASSLGLDAAYEQYF,TGTGCCAGCAGTTTAGGACTAGATGCGGCCTACGAGCAGTACTTC
TRBV28,TRBJ2-7,.,CASSLWAEDYEQYF,TGTGCCAGCAGTTTATGGGCAGAGGACTACGAGCAGTACTTC
TRBV7-8,TRBJ1-5,.,CASSPLGQPQHF,TGTGCCAGCAGCCCCCTCGGTCAGCCCCAGCATTTT
TRBV27,TRBJ1-1,TRBD1,CASSVPGGTEAFF,TGTGCCAGCAGTGTACCAGGGGGCACTGAAGCTTTCTTT
TRBV6-5,TRBJ2-5,.,CASSPAGQHKETQYF,TGTGCCAGCAGTCCCGCGGGACAGCATAAAGAGACCCAGTACTTC
TRBV7-6,TRBJ1-2,TRBD1,CASSFGTGVGYGYTF,TGTGCCAGCAGCTTTGGGACAGGGGTTGGCTATGGCTACACCTTC
TRBV18,TRBJ2-7,.,CASSPGERLSSYEQYF,TGTGCCAGCTCACCAGGCGAGCGGCTAAGCTCCTACGAGCAGTACTTC